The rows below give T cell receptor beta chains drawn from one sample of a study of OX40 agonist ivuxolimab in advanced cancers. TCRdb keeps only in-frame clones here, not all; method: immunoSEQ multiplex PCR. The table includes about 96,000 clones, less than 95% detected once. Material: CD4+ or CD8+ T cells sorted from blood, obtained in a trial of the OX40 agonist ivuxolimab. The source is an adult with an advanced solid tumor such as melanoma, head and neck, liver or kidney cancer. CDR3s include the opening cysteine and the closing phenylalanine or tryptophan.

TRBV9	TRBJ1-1	CASSVEGQPNTEAFF
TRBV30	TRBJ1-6	CAWSTNSPLHF
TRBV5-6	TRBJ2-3	CASSLGQTRDTQYF
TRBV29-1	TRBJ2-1	CSVERDRGPLAYNEQFF
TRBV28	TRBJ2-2	CASRGTSGSNTGELFF
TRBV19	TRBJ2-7	CASSIGRGSRGEQYF
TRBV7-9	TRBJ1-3	CASSLAGISGNTIYF
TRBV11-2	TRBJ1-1	CASSEGTLEAFF
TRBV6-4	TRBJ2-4	CASSDHLLAGVITVAKNIQYF
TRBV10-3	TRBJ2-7	CAIRGTSGRSDEQYF
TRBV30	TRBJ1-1	CAWIRTGRVNTEAFF
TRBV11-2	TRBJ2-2	CASSLSGQVTGELFF
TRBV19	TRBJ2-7	CASSHTGTGREQYF
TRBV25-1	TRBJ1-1	CASSEPGQGFTEAFF
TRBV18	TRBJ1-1	CASSPSDRNTEAFF
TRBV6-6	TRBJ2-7	CASSYGGPDYEQYF
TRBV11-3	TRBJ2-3	CASSNWGRDSDTDTQYF
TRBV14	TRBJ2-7	CASSPAQGVEEQYF
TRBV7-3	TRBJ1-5	CASSLSGGYQPQHF
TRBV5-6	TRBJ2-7	CASSLYGASDYEQYF
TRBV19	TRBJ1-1	CASVDRLNTEAFF
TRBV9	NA	CASSVGGHSYEQYF
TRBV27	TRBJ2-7	CASGPTSGYEQYF
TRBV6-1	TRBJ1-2	CASSEVYGYTF
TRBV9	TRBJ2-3	CASNPSGRAWNTQYF
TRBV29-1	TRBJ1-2	CSVDGQGMISNYGYTF
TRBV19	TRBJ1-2	CASAKDRNYGYTF
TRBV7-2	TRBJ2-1	CASSISGRARDNEQFF
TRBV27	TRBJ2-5	CASSTSGTSGRETQYF